This T cell receptor (beta chain) was sequenced during a study of CD8 T cells in Susac syndrome (dated by TCRdb to the late 2010s). In the study overall: The study used repertoire sequencing to test whether antigen drove CD8+ T cell activation and differentiation in Susac syndrome.

High-throughput TCR beta sequencing profiled peripheral blood CD8+ and CD4+ T cells from healthy donors, Susac syndrome patients and multiple sclerosis patients. The multiple sclerosis controls were treatment-naive patients whose relapsing-remitting disease, either stable or active, fulfilled the revised McDonald criteria. Bulk CD8+ and CD4+ T cells were purified magnetically by negative isolation, whereas CD8+ TEMRA cells were enriched by FACS. Blood was collected in EDTA tubes and processed within 24 hours, with PBMCs isolated through density gradient centrifugation. PBMCs intended for TCR sequencing were cryopreserved in liquid nitrogen and were subsequently thawed in a 37 degrees C water bath. A purity of at least 90% was achieved for sorted or isolated CD4+, CD8+ and CD8+ TEMRA cells. Summary of the overall study and its limitations: The number of individuals in the TCR sequencing and HLA analysis was recognized as being relatively small.

RNA was extracted with the RNeasy kit and 0.5 to 1 ug was reverse transcribed using random hexamers. The immunoSEQ multiplex PCR assay, which covers 54 Vbeta and 13 Jbeta segments, was used to amplify TCR beta CDR3 regions. Bias from PCR amplification was corrected by using a synthetic template baseline for primer optimization and for computational correction. The paper's processing steps were these. Reads were assigned to V, D and J genes according to IMGT and analyzed in immunoSEQ Analyzer, with only productive sequences retained. To calculate clonality, Shannon entropy was normalized by log2 of the number of productive unique sequences and then subtracted from one. For each patient and control, public and private clones were evaluated among the 100 most prevalent clones. Clones were defined as Susac-specific when absent from the healthy and MS cohorts, from fewer than 1,200 published viral clones and from other ImmuneACCESS disease sequences. The public reads were run again by TCRdb, first through fastp at Q25 and then through MiXCR, and only productive beta chains were kept. Under each unique CDR3 protein, matching rows form one entry showing the most common genes and DNA. The V and J calls here are based on TCRdb, not the publication. The sample profile shows 180,000 or so distinct CDR3 sequences; nearly 95% of them were found once. The biggest ten clones account for around 0.085% of the sample.

The CDR3 runs 12 amino acids, cysteine and phenylalanine included. The CDR3 DNA has 36 bases and is translated from base 1. Trimming takes 0 bases from V and 5 bases from J, and the germline ends sit 6 bases apart. CDR1 and CDR2 were assigned from the germline V gene (reference sequence) as SGHKS and YYEKEE. With regard to this clonotype: Its recognized antigen is unknown. The sample holds no much larger clone one base away, and base qualities are not on file.

Recombination linked TRBV5-5 to TRBJ2-7; no D segment can be confidently identified. The receptor was isolated from a human donor with multiple sclerosis. The sample comprised CD4+ T cells from PBMCs. The DNA sequence is TGTGCCAGCAGCTTGGACTGGAACGAGCAGTACTTC. It translates to CASSLDWNEQYF.